A single sample gave rise to the 28 T cell receptor beta chains below, sequenced in a study of beta chain features in type 1 diabetes. The study's findings and limits: The study found moderately but significantly shorter TCRB CDR3s in all four CD4+ subsets of Type 1 diabetes patients.

Antigen specificity for these receptors is unknown. The sequenced template was cDNA made from the entire isolated RNA. Sequencing was performed with immunoSEQ multiplex PCR; in TCRdb, only in-frame clones are kept and a portion is missing. The data contain 130,000 or so clones, 7.5% to 9.5% of them singletons. Sequencing was carried out using central memory CD4+ T cells from blood. Source of these receptors: a man aged 30 to 45 with type 1 diabetes.

This clone was observed a handful of times. The DNA of the CDR3 is TGTGCCAGCAGCTTTTGGGACAGCTCCTACGAGCAGTACTTC. As protein: CASSFWDSSYEQYF. The J gene is TRBJ2-7, the V gene TRBV7-2, with 7 bases that match TRBD1. Unmatched junction bases numbered 2, after V lost 3 bases and J lost 0 bases. Looked up from germline, CDR1 is SGHTA and CDR2 is FQGNSA. This CDR3 contains 14 residues.

This clone was detected only a few times. V and J are TRBV7-2 and TRBJ2-7; D may be TRBD1 (6 bases). The CDR3 runs to 15 residues. The germline V gene has CDR1 SGHTA and CDR2 FQGNSA. The ends were cut back, 3 bases at V and 0 bases at J, with 12 bases in the middle. The CDR3 is CASSFDGTNSYEQYF. The DNA of the CDR3 is TGTGCCAGCAGCTTTGACGGGACAAACTCCTACGAGCAGTACTTC.

This clone has just a few counts. The chain employs TRBV5-1 and TRBJ2-6; D might be TRBD1 (5 bases). The length of the CDR3 is 20 residues. Looked up from germline, CDR1 is SGHRS and CDR2 is YFSETQ. V lost 5 bases and J lost 4, with 28 bases in between. For the CDR3, the DNA is TGCGCCAGCAGGGACACCGGAGCCCCTATCCCTAGGAGCGGGGCCAACGTCCTGACTTTC. Protein product: CASRDTGAPIPRSGANVLTF.

The chain uses TRBV11-3 and TRBJ2-1; 12 bases line up with TRBD2. The CDR3 totals 16 residues. The germline gives CDR1 SGHNT, CDR2 YENEEA. With V trimmed by 6 bases and J by 8 bases, 11 bases remained unmatched. The CDR3, as DNA: TGTGCCAGCAGTCCAACTCCTAGCGGGGGGGCATATGAGCAGTTCTTC. This codes for CASSPTPSGGAYEQFF.

This clone turned up a few times. The V and J genes are TRBV7-9 and TRBJ1-5; 7 bases line up with TRBD1. With 0 bases clipped from V and 6 bases from J, the junction kept 2 bases outside the gene matches. Per germline, CDR1 SEHNR and CDR2 FQNEAQ (reference sequence). The CDR3 is made up of 14 amino acids. The CDR3 loop is CASSLAGGSQPQHF. For the CDR3, the DNA is TGTGCCAGCAGCTTAGCAGGGGGCTCTCAGCCCCAGCATTTT.

The chain recombines TRBV11-2 with TRBJ2-1; the match to TRBD1 covers 7 bases. The germline V gene has CDR1 SGHAT and CDR2 FQNNGV. V lost 3 bases, J lost 5 bases, and 7 bases stayed unmatched. The CDR3 has 15 residues. CDR3 DNA: TGTGCCAGCAGCTTCCGGGACAGCTGGGACAATGAGCAGTTCTTC. Protein: CASSFRDSWDNEQFF.

This sequence joins TRBV28 and TRBJ1-3, with D possibly being TRBD1 (5 bases). The CDR3 spans 17 residues. The germline V and J ends were trimmed by 7 bases and 0 bases, with 19 bases remaining between them. CDR1 and CDR2 from the germline V gene are MDHEN and SYDVKM. The CDR3 coding sequence is TGTGCCAGCATTCCCAGTGGGGGGGATATCTCTGGAAACACCATATATTTT. Protein: CASIPSGGDISGNTIYF.

The gene calls are TRBV7-9 and TRBJ1-6; no firm D call. Germline loops: CDR1 SEHNR, CDR2 FQNEAQ (reference sequence). The CDR3 spans 15 residues. The ends were cut back, 2 bases at V and 7 bases at J, with 12 bases in the middle. The CDR3 DNA reads TGTGCCAGCAGCTTAAACCCGACTGGGAATTCACCCCTCCACTTT. This encodes CASSLNPTGNSPLHF.

This chain links TRBV13 with TRBJ1-2, with 8 bases that match TRBD1. V dropped 5 bases and J dropped 7; count of bases not matched to a gene: 6. Germline V CDR1 and CDR2: PRHDT, FYEKMQ (reference sequence). The CDR3 contains 13 residues. The CDR3 sequence is CASSQDRDPGYTF. Written as DNA, the CDR3 is TGTGCCAGCAGCCAGGACAGGGACCCTGGCTACACCTTC.

The CDR3 DNA is TGTGCCAGCAGTTGGGGTCCAGGGGGCCAGCCCCAGCATTTT. This encodes CASSWGPGGQPQHF. The chain couples TRBV27 to TRBJ1-5, with 8 bases that match TRBD1. The germline gives CDR1 MNHEY, CDR2 SMNVEV (reference sequence). The CDR3 has 14 amino acids. Losses at the gene ends were 4 bases for V and 7 bases for J; bases not matched to a gene: 6.

This clone was picked up a small number of times. This sequence joins TRBV28 and TRBJ1-2; 7 bases are shared with TRBD1. The junction had 12 bases not matched to a gene; V was cut back by 3 bases and J by 5 bases. Germline lookup yields CDR1 MDHEN and CDR2 SYDVKM. The CDR3 covers 16 residues. This CDR3 reads CASSFPAVRQGYGYTF. The CDR3 DNA follows: TGTGCCAGCAGTTTCCCCGCAGTTAGACAGGGTTATGGCTACACCTTC.

The table lists this clone with a few counts. The chain carries TRBV2 and TRBJ2-7; D possibly corresponds to TRBD1 (6 bases). The CDR3 covers 15 residues. Trimming removed 6 bases at V and 0 bases at J, with 15 bases between. CDR1 and CDR2 (germline): SNHLY, FYNNEI. The CDR3 loop is CASRADRTSSYEQYF. DNA of the CDR3: TGTGCCAGCAGGGCGGACAGAACGAGCTCCTACGAGCAGTACTTC.

This rearrangement joins TRBV6-4 to TRBJ1-5; D not certain. Germline values: CDR1 MRHNA, CDR2 SNTAGT. This CDR3 is built from 13 residues. The V and J ends lost 6 bases and 4 bases respectively, with 10 bases between them. The CDR3 DNA sequence: TGTGCCAGCAGCGGGGAGTCGAATCAGCCCCAGCATTTT. Translated: CASSGESNQPQHF.

The sample holds a few counts of this clone. In DNA, the CDR3 is TGTGCCAGCAGCGTTAGCGGGGGATACACAGATACGCAGTATTTT. This gives the protein CASSVSGGYTDTQYF. This chain joins TRBV7-6 and TRBJ2-3; 9 bases line up with TRBD2. The CDR3 covers 15 residues. Germline lookup yields CDR1 SGHVS and CDR2 FNYEAQ. V dropped 5 bases and J dropped 2; count of bases not matched to a gene: 5.

CDR3 bases: TGCAGCGCCGGGACTAGCGAGAGGGAGCTGTTTTTT. This sequence encodes CSAGTSERELFF. The V call is TRBV29-1, the J call TRBJ2-2; 10 bases line up with TRBD2. This CDR3 spans 12 amino acids. Germline loops: CDR1 SQVTM, CDR2 ANQGSEA. Unmatched junction bases numbered 5, after V lost 7 bases and J lost 9 bases.

The chain uses TRBV11-3 and TRBJ2-1, with TRBD2 identical over 7 bases. Germline-derived CDR1 and CDR2 are SGHNT and YENEEA. The CDR3 contains 14 residues. V gave up 5 bases and J gave up 9 bases; unmatched junction bases: 10. CDR3 nucleotides: TGTGCCAGCAGCCCACGCCGGGGGGAGGGTGAGCAGTTCTTC. This encodes CASSPRRGEGEQFF. The full variable domain, with the rest looked up from reference TRBV11-3 and TRBJ2-1, is EAGVVQSPRYKIIEKKQPVAFWCNPISGHNTLYWYLQNLGQGPELLIRYENEEAVDDSQLPKDRFSAERLKGVDSTLKIQPAELGDSAVYLCASSPRRGEGEQFFGPGTRLTVL.

This clone was seen a handful of times. The V call is TRBV7-9, the J call TRBJ1-2; D is undetermined. The CDR3 sequence is 15 residues long. Trimming shortened V by 4 bases and J by 5 bases, and 17 bases separated the two germline ends. Germline V CDR1 and CDR2: SEHNR, FQNEAQ (reference sequence). The CDR3, as DNA: TGTGCCAGCAGCTACCAAGGAGGCGGAGGTTATGGCTACACCTTC. It codes for CASSYQGGGGYGYTF.

The chain couples TRBV28 to TRBJ2-7; possible D gene TRBD2, 5 bases. Looked up from germline, CDR1 is MDHEN and CDR2 is SYDVKM. The CDR3 spans 14 residues. The V end was cut by 5 bases, the J end by 2 bases, with 13 bases between. CDR3 sequence reads: CASSPQRAPYEQYF. For the CDR3, the DNA is TGTGCCAGCAGTCCTCAGAGGGCCCCCTACGAGCAGTACTTC.

In this sample, this clone turned up a few times. The gene calls are TRBV28 and TRBJ1-1; 8 bases fit TRBD1. Germline CDR1 is MDHEN and CDR2 is SYDVKM. V lost 6 bases, J lost 5 bases, and 5 bases stayed unmatched. There are 13 residues in the CDR3. The CDR3 is CASRSTGGTEAFF. CDR3 nucleotides: TGTGCCAGCAGGTCAACAGGGGGGACTGAAGCTTTCTTT.

This clone was observed a handful of times. Other DNA sequences within the sample encode an identical CDR3. The chain has TRBV9 and TRBJ1-2, with 9 bases fitting TRBD1. The CDR3 has 14 amino acids. The V gene's germline CDR1 is SGDLS and CDR2 YYNGEE. V trimming: 2 bases; J trimming: 4 bases; junction bases outside the gene matches: 3. DNA for the CDR3: TGTGCCAGCAGCGTTGGGACAGGGACCTATGGCTACACCTTC. Protein product: CASSVGTGTYGYTF.

This clone was counted between two and nine times. This same CDR3 is encoded by further DNA sequences in the sample. The gene calls are TRBV7-9 and TRBJ1-1; D remains unclear. Trimming took 1 base from V and 2 from J, leaving 8 bases between them. Germline V gene lookup returns CDR1 SEHNR and CDR2 FQNEAQ (reference sequence). There are 14 residues in the CDR3. CDR3 sequence reads: CASSLGGGNTEAFF. DNA for the CDR3: TGTGCCAGCAGCTTAGGAGGAGGAAACACTGAAGCTTTCTTT.

This clone was picked up many times. The genes are TRBV2 and TRBJ2-1, with D possibly matching TRBD2 (6 bases). The CDR3 is 14 amino acids. CDR1 SNHLY and CDR2 FYNNEI come from the germline V gene. The V gene lost 11 bases and the J gene lost 5 bases, with 19 bases spanning the gap. The CDR3 sequence is CAGGRLASDNEQFF. The DNA for the CDR3 is TGTGCCGGGGGTCGGCTAGCGTCTGACAATGAGCAGTTCTTC.

CDR3 region: CASSTGDGYTF. CDR3 in DNA: TGTGCCAGCAGTACAGGGGATGGCTACACCTTC. The rearrangement uses TRBV6-6 and TRBJ1-2, with 7 bases fitting TRBD1. CDR1 is MNHNY and CDR2 is SVGAGI in the germline V gene (reference sequence). The V gene end was trimmed by 5 bases and the J gene end by 6 bases; junction bases not matched to a gene: 0. The CDR3 loop spans 11 amino acids.

This clone was observed many times. The genes are TRBV11-2 and TRBJ2-5; 8 bases fit TRBD2. Germline CDR1 is SGHAT and CDR2 is FQNNGV. V trimming: 1 base; J trimming: 7 bases; junction bases outside the gene matches: 5. The CDR3 length is 14 residues. The DNA for the CDR3 is TGTGCCAGCAGCTTAGCGGGGGGGTTCGGGACCCAGTACTTC. Its translation is CASSLAGGFGTQYF.

This clone was observed a few times. This chain joins TRBV2 and TRBJ2-7; 11 bases map to TRBD1. The CDR3 loop spans 14 amino acids. The germline V gene has CDR1 SNHLY and CDR2 FYNNEI. The V and J ends lost 6 bases and 3 bases, in that order; junction bases with no gene match: 4. The CDR3 loop reads CASRTGQGVYEQYF. The CDR3 DNA sequence: TGTGCCAGCAGGACGGGACAGGGGGTCTACGAGCAGTACTTC.

This chain connects TRBV9 to TRBJ2-5; 7 positions agree with TRBD1. CDR1 and CDR2 (germline): SGDLS, YYNGEE. V shed 3 bases and J 5 bases; nucleotides not matched to a gene: 7. The CDR3 runs 14 residues. CDR3 sequence: CASSARQGRETQYF. The CDR3 nucleotides are TGTGCCAGCAGCGCACGACAGGGTAGGGAGACCCAGTACTTC.

The table lists this clone with a few counts. This chain connects TRBV4-3 to TRBJ2-1, with 11 bases that match TRBD2. The J segment lost 5 bases and the V segment lost 4 bases, leaving 10 bases of the junction unmatched. The CDR3 is 17 residues long. CDR1 is LGHNA and CDR2 is YSLEER in the germline V gene. CDR3 DNA: TGCGCCAGCAGCCGTTTAGCCCTAGCGGGGGGTCACAATGAGCAGTTCTTC. It encodes CASSRLALAGGHNEQFF.

The V gene is TRBV7-3, the J gene TRBJ2-6, with a weak D call TRBD1 (6 bases). Germline V gene sequence: CDR1 SGHTA, CDR2 FQGTGA. This CDR3 is 14 amino acids long. Trimming pared 2 bases from V and 4 bases from J, leaving 6 bases between. The CDR3 loop reads CASSLDRGANVLTF. The CDR3 nucleotides are TGTGCCAGCAGCTTAGACAGGGGGGCCAACGTCCTGACTTTC.